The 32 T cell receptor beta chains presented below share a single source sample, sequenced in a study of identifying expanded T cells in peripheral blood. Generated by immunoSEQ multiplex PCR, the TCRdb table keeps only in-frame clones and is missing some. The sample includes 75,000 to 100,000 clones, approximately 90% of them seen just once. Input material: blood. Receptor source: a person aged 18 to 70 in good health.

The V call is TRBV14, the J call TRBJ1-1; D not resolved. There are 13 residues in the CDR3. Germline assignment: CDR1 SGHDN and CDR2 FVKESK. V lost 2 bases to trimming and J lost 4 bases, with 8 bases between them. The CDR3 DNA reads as TGTGCCAGCAGCCAACAGAGCTTCACTGAAGCTTTCTTT. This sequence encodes CASSQQSFTEAFF.

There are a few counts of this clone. The CDR3 DNA is TGCGCCAGCAGCTCGGGACAGCTAACTAATGAAAAACTGTTTTTT. As protein: CASSSGQLTNEKLFF. V is TRBV5-1 and J is TRBJ1-4, with 7 bases lining up with TRBD1. The CDR3 is made up of 15 amino acids. V shed 3 bases, J shed 1 base, and the junction held 3 bases outside the gene matches. CDR1 and CDR2 (germline): SGHRS, YFSETQ.

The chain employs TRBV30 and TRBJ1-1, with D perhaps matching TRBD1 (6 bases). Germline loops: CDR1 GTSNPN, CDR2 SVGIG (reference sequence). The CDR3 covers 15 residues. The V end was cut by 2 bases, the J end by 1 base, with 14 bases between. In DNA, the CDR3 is TGTGCCTGGAGTCCCGCAGGCAGGGGGAACACTGAAGCTTTCTTT. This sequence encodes CAWSPAGRGNTEAFF.

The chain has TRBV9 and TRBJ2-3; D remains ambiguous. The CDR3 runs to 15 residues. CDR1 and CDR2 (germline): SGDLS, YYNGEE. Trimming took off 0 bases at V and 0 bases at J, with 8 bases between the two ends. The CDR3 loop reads CASSVDGSSTDTQYF. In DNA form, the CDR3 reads TGTGCCAGCAGCGTAGACGGATCTAGCACAGATACGCAGTATTTT.

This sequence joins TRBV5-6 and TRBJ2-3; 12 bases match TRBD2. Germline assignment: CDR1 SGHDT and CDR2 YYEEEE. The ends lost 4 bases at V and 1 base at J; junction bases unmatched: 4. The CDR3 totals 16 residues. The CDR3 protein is CASSARLAGGTDTQYF. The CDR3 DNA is TGTGCCAGCAGCGCTAGACTAGCGGGGGGCACAGATACGCAGTATTTT.

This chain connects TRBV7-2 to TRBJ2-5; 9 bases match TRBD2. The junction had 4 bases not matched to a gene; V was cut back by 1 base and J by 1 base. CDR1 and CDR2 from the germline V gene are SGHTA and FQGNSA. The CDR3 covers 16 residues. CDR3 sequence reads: CASSLGLAVFQETQYF. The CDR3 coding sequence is TGTGCCAGCAGCTTAGGACTAGCGGTGTTCCAAGAGACCCAGTACTTC.

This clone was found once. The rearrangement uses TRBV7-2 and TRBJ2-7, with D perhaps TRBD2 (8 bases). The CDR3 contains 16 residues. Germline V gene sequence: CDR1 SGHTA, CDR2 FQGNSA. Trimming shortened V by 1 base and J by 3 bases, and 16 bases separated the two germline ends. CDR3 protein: CASSLVRGGTVYEQYF. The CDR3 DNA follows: TGTGCCAGCAGCTTAGTCCGGGGGGGGACAGTCTACGAGCAGTACTTC.

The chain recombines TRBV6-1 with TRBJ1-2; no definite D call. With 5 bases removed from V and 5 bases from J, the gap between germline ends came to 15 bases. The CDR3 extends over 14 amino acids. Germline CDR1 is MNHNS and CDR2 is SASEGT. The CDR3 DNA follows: TGTGCCAGCAGTAATGAAGAGGCTTGGTATGGCTACACCTTC. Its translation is CASSNEEAWYGYTF.

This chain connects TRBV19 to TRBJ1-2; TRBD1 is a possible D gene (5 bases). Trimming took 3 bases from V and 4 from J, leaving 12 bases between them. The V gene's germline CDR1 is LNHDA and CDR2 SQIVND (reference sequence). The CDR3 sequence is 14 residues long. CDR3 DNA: TGTGCCAGTAGTATCGCAGGGAGGGGCTATGGCTACACCTTC. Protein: CASSIAGRGYGYTF.

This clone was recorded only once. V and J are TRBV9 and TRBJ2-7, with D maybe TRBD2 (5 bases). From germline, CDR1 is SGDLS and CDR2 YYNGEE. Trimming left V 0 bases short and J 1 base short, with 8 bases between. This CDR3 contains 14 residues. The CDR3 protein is CASSVGRGSYEQYF. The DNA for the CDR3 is TGTGCCAGCAGCGTAGGTCGGGGATCCTACGAGCAGTACTTC.

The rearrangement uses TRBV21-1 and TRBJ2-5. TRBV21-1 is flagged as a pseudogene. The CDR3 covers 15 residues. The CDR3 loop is CASSKGGTVEETQYF. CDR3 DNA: TGTGCCAGCAGCAAGGGGGGGACAGTTGAGGAGACCCAGTACTTC.

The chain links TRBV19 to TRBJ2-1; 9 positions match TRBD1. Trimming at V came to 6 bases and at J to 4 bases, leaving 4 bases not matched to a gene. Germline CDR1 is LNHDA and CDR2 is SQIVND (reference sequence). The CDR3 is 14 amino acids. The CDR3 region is CASRRTGAYNEQFF. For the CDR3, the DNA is TGTGCCAGTAGACGGACAGGGGCTTACAATGAGCAGTTCTTC. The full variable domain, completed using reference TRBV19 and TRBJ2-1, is DGGITQSPKYLFRKEGQNVTLSCEQNLNHDAMYWYRQDPGQGLRLIYYSQIVNDFQKGDIAEGYSVSREKKESFPLTVTSAQKNPTAFYLCASRRTGAYNEQFFGPGTRLTVL.

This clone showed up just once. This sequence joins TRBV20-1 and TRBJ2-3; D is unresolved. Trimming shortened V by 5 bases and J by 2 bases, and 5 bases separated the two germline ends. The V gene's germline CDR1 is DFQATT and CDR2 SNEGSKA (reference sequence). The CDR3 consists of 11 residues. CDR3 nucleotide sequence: TGCAGTGCTCTCAACACAGATACGCAGTATTTT. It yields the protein CSALNTDTQYF.

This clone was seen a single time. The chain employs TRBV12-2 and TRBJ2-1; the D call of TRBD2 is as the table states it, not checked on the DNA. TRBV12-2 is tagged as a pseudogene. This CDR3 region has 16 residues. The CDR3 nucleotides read TGTGCAAGTCGCTTATTGAGTCACCACCCCTACAATGAGCAGTTCTTC. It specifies CASRLLSHHPYNEQFF.

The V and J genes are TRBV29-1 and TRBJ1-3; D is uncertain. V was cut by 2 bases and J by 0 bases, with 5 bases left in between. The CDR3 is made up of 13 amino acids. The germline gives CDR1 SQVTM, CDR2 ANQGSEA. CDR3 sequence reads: CSVELYSGNTIYF. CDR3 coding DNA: TGCAGCGTTGAACTGTACTCTGGAAACACCATATATTTT.

In DNA, the CDR3 is TGTGCCAGCAGTCCTAGCGGGGCCCTCTCCTACGAGCAGTACTTC. Protein: CASSPSGALSYEQYF. The rearrangement joins TRBV7-2 to TRBJ2-7; 9 bases are shared with TRBD2. The V gene's germline CDR1 is SGHTA and CDR2 FQGNSA. After removal of 6 bases from V and 0 bases from J, the junction contained 6 bases not matched to a gene. This CDR3 spans 15 amino acids.

CDR3 region: CASSLAQGERDEQYF. CDR3 DNA: TGTGCCAGCAGCTTGGCCCAGGGGGAGAGGGACGAGCAGTACTTC. V and J are TRBV13 and TRBJ2-7, with 7 bases aligning to TRBD1. Germline V gene sequence: CDR1 PRHDT, CDR2 FYEKMQ (reference sequence). Trimming at V came to 3 bases and at J to 5 bases, leaving 10 bases not matched to a gene. The CDR3 contains 15 residues.

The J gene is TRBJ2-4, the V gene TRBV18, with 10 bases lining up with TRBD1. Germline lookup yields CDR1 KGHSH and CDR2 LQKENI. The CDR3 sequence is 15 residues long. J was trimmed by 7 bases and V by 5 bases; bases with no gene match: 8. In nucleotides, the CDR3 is TGTGCCAGCTCAACGGGGACAGGGGCGATGAACATTCAGTACTTC. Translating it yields CASSTGTGAMNIQYF.

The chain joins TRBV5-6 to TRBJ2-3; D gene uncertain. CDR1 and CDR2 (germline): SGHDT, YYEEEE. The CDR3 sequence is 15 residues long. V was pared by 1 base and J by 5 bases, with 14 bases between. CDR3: CASSLIKGILDTQYF. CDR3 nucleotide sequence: TGTGCCAGCAGCTTGATCAAGGGCATCTTAGATACGCAGTATTTT.

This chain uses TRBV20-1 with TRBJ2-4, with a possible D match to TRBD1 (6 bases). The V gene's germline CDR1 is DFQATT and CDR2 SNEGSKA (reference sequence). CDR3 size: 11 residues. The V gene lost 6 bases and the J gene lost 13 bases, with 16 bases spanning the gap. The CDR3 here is CSAPGQFLQYF. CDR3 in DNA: TGCAGTGCGCCAGGACAGTTCCTCCAGTACTTC.

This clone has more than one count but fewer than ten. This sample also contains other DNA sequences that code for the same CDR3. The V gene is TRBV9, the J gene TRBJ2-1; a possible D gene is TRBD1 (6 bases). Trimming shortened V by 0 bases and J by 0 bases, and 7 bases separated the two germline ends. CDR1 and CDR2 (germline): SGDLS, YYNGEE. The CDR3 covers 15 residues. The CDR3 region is CASSVEDSSYNEQFF. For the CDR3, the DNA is TGTGCCAGCAGCGTAGAGGACAGCTCCTACAATGAGCAGTTCTTC. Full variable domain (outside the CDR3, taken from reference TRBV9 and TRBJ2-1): DSGVTQTPKHLITATGQRVTLRCSPRSGDLSVYWYQQSLDQGLQFLIQYYNGEERAKGNILERFSAQQFPDLHSELNLSSLELGDSALYFCASSVEDSSYNEQFFGPGTRLTVL.

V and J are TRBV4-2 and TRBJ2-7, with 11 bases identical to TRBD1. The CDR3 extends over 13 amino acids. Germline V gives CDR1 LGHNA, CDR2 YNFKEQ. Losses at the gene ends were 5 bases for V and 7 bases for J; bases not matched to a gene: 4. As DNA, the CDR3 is TGTGCCAGCAGCGGGGACAGGGGGAGGGAGCAGTACTTC. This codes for CASSGDRGREQYF.

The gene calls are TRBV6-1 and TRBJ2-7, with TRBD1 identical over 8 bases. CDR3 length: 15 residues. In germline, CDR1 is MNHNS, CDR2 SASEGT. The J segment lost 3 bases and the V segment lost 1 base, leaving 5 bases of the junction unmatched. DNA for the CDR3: TGTGCCAGCAGTGAAGGGGGGACAGGATACTACGAGCAGTACTTC. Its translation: CASSEGGTGYYEQYF.

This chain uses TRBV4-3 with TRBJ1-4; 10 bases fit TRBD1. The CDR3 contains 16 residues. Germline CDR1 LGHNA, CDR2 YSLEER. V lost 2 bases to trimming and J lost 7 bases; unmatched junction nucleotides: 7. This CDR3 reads CASSQNPTGGFEKLFF. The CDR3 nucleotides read TGCGCCAGCAGCCAAAACCCGACAGGGGGCTTTGAAAAACTGTTTTTT.

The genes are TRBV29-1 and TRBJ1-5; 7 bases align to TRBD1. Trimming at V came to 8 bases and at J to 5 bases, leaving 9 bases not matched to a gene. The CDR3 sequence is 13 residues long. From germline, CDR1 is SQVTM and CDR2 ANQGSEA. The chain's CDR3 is CSIRQGGDQPQHF. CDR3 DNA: TGCAGCATTAGACAGGGAGGGGATCAGCCCCAGCATTTT.

In nucleotides, the CDR3 is TGTGCCAGCAGTAACCGGGACAGGCGCTCTGGCTACACCTTC. Amino acids: CASSNRDRRSGYTF. This rearrangement joins TRBV6-5 to TRBJ1-2; 8 bases map to TRBD1. This CDR3 has 14 amino acids. From germline, CDR1 is MNHEY and CDR2 SVGAGI. Unmatched junction bases numbered 9, after V lost 5 bases and J lost 7 bases.

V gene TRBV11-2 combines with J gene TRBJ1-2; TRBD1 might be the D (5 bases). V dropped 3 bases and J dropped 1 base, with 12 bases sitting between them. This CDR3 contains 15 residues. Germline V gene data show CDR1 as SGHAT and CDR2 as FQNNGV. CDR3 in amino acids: CASSLARGDNYGYTF. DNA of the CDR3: TGTGCCAGCAGCTTGGCCAGAGGGGATAACTATGGCTACACCTTC. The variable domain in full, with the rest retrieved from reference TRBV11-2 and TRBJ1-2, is EAGVAQSPRYKIIEKRQSVAFWCNPISGHATLYWYQQILGQGPKLLIQFQNNGVVDDSQLPKDRFSAERLKGVDSTLKIQPAKLEDSAVYLCASSLARGDNYGYTFGSGTRLTVV.

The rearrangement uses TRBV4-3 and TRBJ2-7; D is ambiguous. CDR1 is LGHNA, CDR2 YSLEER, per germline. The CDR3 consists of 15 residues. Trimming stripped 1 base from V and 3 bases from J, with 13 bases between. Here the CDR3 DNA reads TGCGCCAGCAGCCAAGCAACCTCCGCAAGCTACGAGCAGTACTTC. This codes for CASSQATSASYEQYF.

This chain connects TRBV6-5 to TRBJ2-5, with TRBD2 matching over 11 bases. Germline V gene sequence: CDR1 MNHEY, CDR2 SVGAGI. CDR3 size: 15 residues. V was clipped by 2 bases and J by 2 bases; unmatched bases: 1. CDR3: CASSYRTSGQETQYF. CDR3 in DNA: TGTGCCAGCAGTTACCGGACTAGCGGGCAAGAGACCCAGTACTTC.

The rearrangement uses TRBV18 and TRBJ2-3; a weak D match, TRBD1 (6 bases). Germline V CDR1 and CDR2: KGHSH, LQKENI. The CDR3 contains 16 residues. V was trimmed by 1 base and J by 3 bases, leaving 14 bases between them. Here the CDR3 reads CASSPQVQGSTDTQYF. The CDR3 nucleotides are TGTGCCAGCTCACCACAGGTTCAGGGGTCAACAGATACGCAGTATTTT.

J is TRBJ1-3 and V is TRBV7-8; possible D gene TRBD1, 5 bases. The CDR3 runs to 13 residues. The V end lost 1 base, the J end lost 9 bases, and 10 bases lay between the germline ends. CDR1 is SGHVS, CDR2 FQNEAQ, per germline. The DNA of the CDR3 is TGTGCCAGCAGCTTAGGGGGCCCCAGCACCATATATTTT. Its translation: CASSLGGPSTIYF.

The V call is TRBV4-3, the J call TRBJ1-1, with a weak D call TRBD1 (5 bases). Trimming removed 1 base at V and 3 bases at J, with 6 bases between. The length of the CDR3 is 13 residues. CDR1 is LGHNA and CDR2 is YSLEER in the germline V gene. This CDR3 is CASSQVGDTEAFF. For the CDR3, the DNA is TGCGCCAGCAGCCAAGTGGGGGACACTGAAGCTTTCTTT.